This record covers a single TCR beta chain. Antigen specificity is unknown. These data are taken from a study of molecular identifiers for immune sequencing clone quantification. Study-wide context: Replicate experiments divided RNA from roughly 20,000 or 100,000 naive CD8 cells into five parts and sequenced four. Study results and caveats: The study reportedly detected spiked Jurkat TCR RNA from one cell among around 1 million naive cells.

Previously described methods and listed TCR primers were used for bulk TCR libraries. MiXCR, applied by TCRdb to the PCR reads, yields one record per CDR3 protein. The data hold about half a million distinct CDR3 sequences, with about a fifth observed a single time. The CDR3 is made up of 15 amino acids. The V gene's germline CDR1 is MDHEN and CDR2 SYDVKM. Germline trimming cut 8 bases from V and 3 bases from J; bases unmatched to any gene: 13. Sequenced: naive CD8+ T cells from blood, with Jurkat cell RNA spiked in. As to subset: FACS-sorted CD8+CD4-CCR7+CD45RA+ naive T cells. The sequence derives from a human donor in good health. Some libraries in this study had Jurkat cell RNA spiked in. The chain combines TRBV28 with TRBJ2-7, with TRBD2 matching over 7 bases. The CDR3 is CASLVQGGGLYEQYF. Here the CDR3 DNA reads TGTGCCAGCCTAGTCCAAGGCGGGGGACTCTACGAGCAGTACTTC.